Below are 21 T cell receptor beta chains sequenced from a single sample in a study of blood T cell repertoires in COVID-19. The data were produced by immunoSEQ multiplex PCR, yet TCRdb's version contains in-frame clones alone and is incomplete. The sample carries roughly 330,000 clones, 87% recorded once. The sample consisted of peripheral blood. These TCRs come from a man aged 25-45 years with COVID-19, enrolled during active disease.

The V call is TRBV6-5, the J call TRBJ2-1; D remains ambiguous. CDR3 size: 14 residues. V shed 6 bases and J shed 9 bases, with 18 bases lying between them. Per the germline V gene, CDR1 is MNHEY and CDR2 is SVGAGI. The CDR3 protein is CASSPQAHIFEQFF. CDR3 nucleotides: TGTGCCAGCAGCCCCCAGGCGCATATCTTTGAGCAGTTCTTC.

This chain joins TRBV9 and TRBJ1-1, with D perhaps matching TRBD1 (5 bases). Germline loops: CDR1 SGDLS, CDR2 YYNGEE. The CDR3 loop spans 15 amino acids. Trimming pared 4 bases from V and 0 bases from J, leaving 13 bases between. The CDR3 region has the DNA TGTGCCAGCAGCTCTAAAGGGGCGCTGAACACTGAAGCTTTCTTT. This encodes CASSSKGALNTEAFF.

The J gene is TRBJ2-5, the V gene TRBV24-1; TRBD1 matches at 7 bases. V trimming: 1 base; J trimming: 5 bases; junction bases outside the gene matches: 15. Germline V gives CDR1 KGHDR, CDR2 SFDVKD. This CDR3 has 18 amino acids. The CDR3 DNA sequence: TGTGCCACCAGTGATTTAAGTACGGCACGGGACAGTATGGAGACCCAGTACTTC. Translated, it gives CATSDLSTARDSMETQYF.

V gene TRBV27 combines with J gene TRBJ1-1; TRBD1 might be the D (5 bases). The CDR3 runs 13 residues. Germline CDR1 MNHEY, CDR2 SMNVEV (reference sequence). Trimming took 3 bases from V and 7 from J, leaving 12 bases between them. CDR3 coding DNA: TGTGCCAGCAGTTTGGAGGGGCGTCTTGAAGCTTTCTTT. Translating gives CASSLEGRLEAFF.

The chain joins TRBV5-1 to TRBJ2-7; D may be TRBD1 or TRBD2 (6 bases each). CDR1 and CDR2 from the germline V gene are SGHRS and YFSETQ. Trimming stripped 7 bases from V and 5 bases from J, with 22 bases between. The CDR3 sequence is 15 residues long. The CDR3 nucleotides are TGCGCCAGCGGCCTGGGGGGCTGGGAATTCGACGAGCAGTACTTC. Protein sequence: CASGLGGWEFDEQYF.

The chain is built from TRBV3-1 (or the pseudogene TRBV3-2) and TRBJ1-2, with TRBD1 identical over 7 bases. Germline CDR1 reads LGHDT; CDR2 reads YNNKEL (reference sequence). The CDR3 length is 14 residues. J lost 8 bases, V lost 4 bases, and 10 bases had no gene match. The CDR3 protein is CASSLLTGLGGYTF. The CDR3 DNA is TGTGCCAGCAGCCTACTGACAGGGCTGGGCGGCTACACCTTC.

The chain joins TRBV27 to TRBJ2-5; no reliable D call. The germline gives CDR1 MNHEY, CDR2 SMNVEV (reference sequence). The CDR3 length is 16 residues. V was trimmed by 0 bases and J by 2 bases, leaving 13 bases between them. The CDR3 is CASSLSASTSQETQYF. CDR3 DNA: TGTGCCAGCAGTTTATCTGCCAGTACCTCACAAGAGACCCAGTACTTC.

The gene calls are TRBV15 and TRBJ2-5; tentative D call: TRBD1 (6 bases). The CDR3 sequence is 16 residues long. V was cut by 0 bases and J by 5 bases, with 16 bases left in between. Germline lookup yields CDR1 LNHNV and CDR2 YYDKDF (reference sequence). The DNA for the CDR3 is TGTGCCACCAGCAGAGAAGCCCTCCAGGGGCGGGAGACCCAGTACTTC. Translated, it gives CATSREALQGRETQYF.

The V and J genes are TRBV29-1 and TRBJ2-4; 9 positions match TRBD2. Germline assignment: CDR1 SQVTM and CDR2 ANQGSEA. The length of the CDR3 is 17 residues. Losses at the gene ends were 2 bases for V and 3 bases for J; bases not matched to a gene: 11. The CDR3 DNA reads TGCAGCGTTGAATGGCGGGAGGGCCAAAAAGGCAAAAACATTCAGTACTTC. It yields the protein CSVEWREGQKGKNIQYF.

The chain carries TRBV12-3 or TRBV12-4 and TRBJ1-5; D possibly corresponds to TRBD1 (5 bases). With 8 bases removed from V and 4 bases from J, the gap between germline ends came to 12 bases. CDR3 length: 13 amino acids. DNA for the CDR3: TGTGCCAGCGGGACTTCGGAGAATCAGCCCCAGCATTTT. Protein sequence: CASGTSENQPQHF.

The chain carries TRBV2 and TRBJ1-5, with D perhaps TRBD1 (5 bases). The CDR3 length is 16 residues. Germline CDR1 and CDR2: SNHLY and FYNNEI. Trimming shortened V by 0 bases and J by 3 bases, and 12 bases separated the two germline ends. CDR3 DNA sequence: TGTGCCAGCAGTGAAGCATTGACAGTGTACAATCAGCCCCAGCATTTT. Protein sequence: CASSEALTVYNQPQHF.

This chain uses TRBV7-2 with TRBJ1-1; TRBD1 aligns across 10 bases. V lost 3 bases, J lost 1 base, and 2 bases stayed unmatched. The CDR3 has 15 amino acids. Germline V lookup: CDR1 SGHTA, CDR2 FQGNSA. As DNA, the CDR3 is TGTGCCAGCAGCTTTTGGACAGGGGGGAACACTGAAGCTTTCTTT. Its translation: CASSFWTGGNTEAFF.

This chain joins TRBV6-5 and TRBJ2-4; TRBD1 matches at 7 bases. With V trimmed by 4 bases and J by 8 bases, 14 bases remained unmatched. This CDR3 is 16 amino acids long. Per the germline V gene, CDR1 is MNHEY and CDR2 is SVGAGI. Here the CDR3 reads CASSFSYRGTKDIQYF. CDR3 coding DNA: TGTGCCAGCAGTTTCTCTTACAGGGGAACCAAGGACATTCAGTACTTC.

The rearrangement joins TRBV29-1 to TRBJ1-2, with a tentative D call TRBD1 (5 bases). CDR3 length: 15 amino acids. The V end lost 3 bases, the J end lost 2 bases, and 16 bases lay between the germline ends. Germline V gives CDR1 SQVTM, CDR2 ANQGSEA. The CDR3: CSVDKGGDTNYGYTF. The CDR3 nucleotides read TGCAGCGTTGATAAGGGAGGGGATACAAACTATGGCTACACCTTC.

This chain links TRBV18 with TRBJ1-2; no clear D gene. The CDR3 spans 14 residues. V gave up 3 bases and J gave up 6 bases, with 14 bases separating them. CDR1 is KGHSH, CDR2 LQKENI, per germline. CDR3 protein: CASSPRARNDGYTF. The CDR3 DNA reads TGTGCCAGCTCACCGCGGGCCCGGAACGATGGCTACACCTTC.

The chain is built from TRBV4-2 and TRBJ2-7; TRBD2 matches at 14 bases. CDR1 is LGHNA, CDR2 YNFKEQ, per germline. The ends lost 4 bases at V and 1 base at J; junction bases unmatched: 15. The CDR3 covers 20 residues. CDR3 amino acids: CASSRIYGTSGSQHSYEQYF. CDR3 nucleotide sequence: TGTGCCAGCAGCCGAATATACGGGACTAGCGGGAGCCAGCATTCCTACGAGCAGTACTTC.

V usage is TRBV4-2 and J usage is TRBJ2-2; weak D call: TRBD1 (6 bases). The CDR3 has 15 residues. V was cut by 4 bases and J by 6 bases, with 15 bases left in between. Looked up from germline, CDR1 is LGHNA and CDR2 is YNFKEQ. Here the CDR3 DNA reads TGTGCCAGCAGCCCAGAAACAGGGCATTCCGGGGAGCTGTTTTTT. The encoded protein is CASSPETGHSGELFF.

This clone was detected ten times or more. V and J are TRBV12-5 and TRBJ2-6, with TRBD2 identical over 12 bases. Germline CDR1 and CDR2: LGHNT and FRNRAP. The CDR3 totals 17 residues. V dropped 7 bases and J dropped 1; count of bases not matched to a gene: 5. The CDR3 DNA reads as TGTGCTAGTGCCCGACTAGCGGGAGATTCTGGGGCCAACGTCCTGACTTTC. Residues: CASARLAGDSGANVLTF.

J is TRBJ2-7 and V is TRBV3-1 (or the pseudogene TRBV3-2); D may be TRBD1 (6 bases). The CDR3 is made up of 14 amino acids. V lost 4 bases and J lost 2, with 12 bases in between. Germline values: CDR1 LGHDT, CDR2 YNNKEL (reference sequence). The CDR3 DNA is TGTGCCAGCAGCCGCCGGGACACCGCCTACGAGCAGTACTTC. Protein product: CASSRRDTAYEQYF.

The sample holds many counts of this clone. This chain links TRBV19 with TRBJ1-5; 8 bases line up with TRBD1. Trimming cost V 5 bases and J 0 bases; bases outside gene matches: 15. This CDR3 has 19 residues. Per germline, CDR1 LNHDA and CDR2 SQIVND (reference sequence). The CDR3 region has the DNA TGTGCCAGTAGTCCTATCTCCGGGACAGGACCCTATAGCAATCAGCCCCAGCATTTT. It is translated as CASSPISGTGPYSNQPQHF.

The chain recombines TRBV6-5 with TRBJ2-1; a possible D gene is TRBD1 (5 bases). CDR1 is MNHEY, CDR2 SVGAGI, per germline. The germline V and J ends were trimmed by 0 bases and 11 bases, with 17 bases remaining between them. The CDR3 is 15 residues long. CDR3 region: CASSYSRQGIGQQFF. DNA for the CDR3: TGTGCCAGCAGTTACTCGCGGCAGGGTATTGGACAGCAGTTCTTC.